The entry below gives a single T cell receptor (beta chain) sequence along with its context. Antigen unknown. This entry belongs to a study of T cell responses to AZD1222 COVID-19 vaccine. Study-wide results and caveats: The study reported that nearly half of spike-specific TCRs target unmutated variant regions. Clonal diversity was possibly underestimated, and the donors were mostly white British, with more females. Vaccine-associated CD4 TCRs spanned spike, dominant at 160-218 and 743-854.

The CDR3 length is 14 residues. The germline V gene has CDR1 LNHDA and CDR2 SQIVND (reference sequence). Deletions cut 5 bases from V and 3 bases from J, with 13 bases between. The method was immunoSEQ multiplex PCR; TCRdb's version includes in-frame clones alone and lacks a portion of them. The data hold 110,000 or so clones, with 86% observed a single time. This material consisted of peripheral blood, taken 28 days after the second AZD1222 dose. The receptor's source is an adult who received the AZD1222 COVID-19 vaccine. V and J are TRBV19 and TRBJ1-2; no definite D call. Here the CDR3 reads CASSEYTQDYGYTF. The CDR3 DNA is TGTGCCAGTAGTGAATACACTCAAGACTATGGCTACACCTTC.